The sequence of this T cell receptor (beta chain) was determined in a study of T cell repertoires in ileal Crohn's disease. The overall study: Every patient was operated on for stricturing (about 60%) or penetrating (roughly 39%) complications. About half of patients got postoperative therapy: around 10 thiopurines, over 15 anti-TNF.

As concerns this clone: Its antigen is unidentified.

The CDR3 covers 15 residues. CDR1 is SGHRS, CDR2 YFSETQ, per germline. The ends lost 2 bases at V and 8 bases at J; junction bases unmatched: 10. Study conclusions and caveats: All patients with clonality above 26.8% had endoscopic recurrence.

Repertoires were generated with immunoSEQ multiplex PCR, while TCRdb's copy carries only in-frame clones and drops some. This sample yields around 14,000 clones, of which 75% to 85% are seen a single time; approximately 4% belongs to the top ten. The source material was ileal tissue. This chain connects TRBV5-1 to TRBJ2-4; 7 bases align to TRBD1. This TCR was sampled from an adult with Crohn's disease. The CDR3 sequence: CASSFRTGVTDIQYF. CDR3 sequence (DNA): TGCGCCAGCAGCTTCCGGACAGGAGTAACGGACATTCAGTACTTC.